What follows are 10 T cell receptor beta chains derived from one specimen sequenced in a study of cytomegalovirus exposure and HLA in healthy donors. PCR was performed using 60 Vbeta and 13 Jbeta primers. Profiled with immunoSEQ multiplex PCR; TCRdb holds only in-frame clones, not every one. The repertoire has around 98,000 clones, 80% to 90% of them found once; the top ten carry approximately 1.4%. Sequenced: PBMCs. These receptors were taken from a man aged 35-49 years in good health and CMV-seronegative.

The chain couples TRBV21-1 to TRBJ1-1; the tabulated D call, TRBD1, remains unverified against the DNA. TRBV21-1 is a documented pseudogene. The CDR3 covers 15 residues. This CDR3 is CASSPRKGPGTEAFF. CDR3 nucleotides: TGTGCCAGCAGCCCTAGGAAGGGGCCGGGCACTGAAGCTTTCTTT.

This clone was detected only a few times. This chain joins TRBV30 and TRBJ2-7, with 11 positions matching TRBD1. V lost 4 bases and J lost 4; bases outside the gene matches: 9. CDR1 GTSNPN and CDR2 SVGIG come from the germline V gene (reference sequence). The CDR3 runs to 15 residues. In nucleotides, the CDR3 is TGTGCCTGGAAAAACCCGGGACAGGGGGTATACGAGCAGTACTTC. This translates into CAWKNPGQGVYEQYF.

The rearrangement joins TRBV5-1 to TRBJ2-7; D is possibly TRBD1 (6 bases). CDR3 length equals 15 residues. Germline assignment: CDR1 SGHRS and CDR2 YFSETQ. V was cut by 0 bases and J by 0 bases, with 10 bases left in between. CDR3 sequence (DNA): TGCGCCAGCAGCTTGGTACGGGACATCTCCTACGAGCAGTACTTC. Its translation is CASSLVRDISYEQYF.

The chain combines TRBV11-3 with TRBJ1-1; no firm D call. CDR3 size: 13 residues. V gave up 1 base and J gave up 1 base, with 4 bases separating them. Germline CDR1 is SGHNT and CDR2 is YENEEA. The CDR3 region is CASSLGGNTEAFF. The DNA of the CDR3 is TGTGCCAGCAGCTTAGGAGGGAACACTGAAGCTTTCTTT.

This chain uses TRBV19 with TRBJ2-5; 12 bases match TRBD1. The V gene's germline CDR1 is LNHDA and CDR2 SQIVND (reference sequence). The CDR3 has 16 residues. With 5 bases clipped from V and 5 bases from J, the junction kept 9 bases outside the gene matches. CDR3 sequence reads: CASSALRDRGRETQYF. The CDR3, as DNA: TGTGCCAGTAGTGCCCTCCGGGACAGGGGGCGGGAGACCCAGTACTTC.

J is TRBJ1-2 and V is TRBV11-2; D is unresolved. The CDR3 loop spans 15 amino acids. Germline values: CDR1 SGHAT, CDR2 FQNNGV. Trimming shortened V by 2 bases and J by 3 bases, and 13 bases separated the two germline ends. Here the CDR3 DNA reads TGTGCCAGCAGCTTAACCCTTGAGAGGCACTATGGCTACACCTTC. Its translation is CASSLTLERHYGYTF.

The chain employs TRBV5-1 and TRBJ2-5; TRBD2 matches 7 bases. Trimming cost V 4 bases and J 5 bases; bases outside gene matches: 5. Germline loops: CDR1 SGHRS, CDR2 YFSETQ. The CDR3 contains 13 residues. CDR3 DNA sequence: TGCGCCAGCAGCCCGTACGGGAGGGAGACCCAGTACTTC. Residues: CASSPYGRETQYF.

The chain recombines TRBV19 with TRBJ1-4; D might be TRBD1 (6 bases). CDR1 is LNHDA and CDR2 is SQIVND in the germline V gene (reference sequence). V was cut by 7 bases and J by 7 bases, with 19 bases left in between. The CDR3 is made up of 15 amino acids. The CDR3 spells CASIGRGHASEKLFF. DNA of the CDR3: TGTGCCAGTATCGGGAGGGGACACGCTAGTGAAAAACTGTTTTTT. Supplemented by reference TRBV19 and TRBJ1-4, the full variable domain reads DGGITQSPKYLFRKEGQNVTLSCEQNLNHDAMYWYRQDPGQGLRLIYYSQIVNDFQKGDIAEGYSVSREKKESFPLTVTSAQKNPTAFYLCASIGRGHASEKLFFGSGTQLSVL.

The chain couples TRBV4-1 to TRBJ2-5; tentative D call: TRBD1 (5 bases). Judging by the DNA end, TRBJ2-7 fits better; the J call may be wrong. This CDR3 comprises 16 residues. Germline lookup yields CDR1 MGHRA and CDR2 YSYEKL. CDR3 DNA: TGCGCCAGCAGCCAAGAAGTTACATCAAGGGGTTACGAGCAGTACTTC. Protein product: CASSQEVTSRGYEQYF.

The chain couples TRBV6-1 to TRBJ1-1, with D unclear. The V end was cut by 3 bases, the J end by 11 bases, with 16 bases between. This CDR3 contains 13 residues. Germline CDR1 is MNHNS and CDR2 is SASEGT. The CDR3 here is CASSEGTVARAFF. The CDR3 nucleotides read TGTGCCAGCAGTGAGGGCACGGTTGCAAGGGCTTTCTTT.